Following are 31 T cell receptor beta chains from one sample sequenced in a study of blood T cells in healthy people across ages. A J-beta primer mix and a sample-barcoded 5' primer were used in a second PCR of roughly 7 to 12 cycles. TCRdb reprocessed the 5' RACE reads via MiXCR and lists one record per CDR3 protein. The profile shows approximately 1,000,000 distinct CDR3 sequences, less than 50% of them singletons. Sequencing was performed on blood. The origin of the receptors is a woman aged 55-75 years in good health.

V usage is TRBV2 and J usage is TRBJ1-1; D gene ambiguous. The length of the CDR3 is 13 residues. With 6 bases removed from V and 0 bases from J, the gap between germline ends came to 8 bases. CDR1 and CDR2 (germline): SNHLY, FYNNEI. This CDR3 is CASRQSLNTEAFF. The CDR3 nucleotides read TGTGCCAGCAGACAGTCATTGAACACTGAAGCTTTCTTT. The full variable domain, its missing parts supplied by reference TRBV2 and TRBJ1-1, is EPEVTQTPSHQVTQMGQEVILRCVPISNHLYFYWYRQILGQKVEFLVSFYNNEISEKSEIFDDQFSVERPDGSNFTLKIRSTKLEDSAMYFCASRQSLNTEAFFGQGTRLTVV.

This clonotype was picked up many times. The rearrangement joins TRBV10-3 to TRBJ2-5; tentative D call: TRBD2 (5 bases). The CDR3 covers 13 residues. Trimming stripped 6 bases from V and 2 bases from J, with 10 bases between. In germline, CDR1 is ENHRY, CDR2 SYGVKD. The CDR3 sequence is CAISETNQETQYF. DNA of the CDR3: TGTGCCATCAGCGAGACTAATCAAGAGACCCAGTACTTC.

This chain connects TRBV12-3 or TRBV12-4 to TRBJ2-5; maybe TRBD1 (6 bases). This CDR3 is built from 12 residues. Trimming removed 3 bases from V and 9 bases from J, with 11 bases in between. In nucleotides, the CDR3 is TGTGCCAGCAGTTTGGTACAGGGATCCCAGTACTTC. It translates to CASSLVQGSQYF.

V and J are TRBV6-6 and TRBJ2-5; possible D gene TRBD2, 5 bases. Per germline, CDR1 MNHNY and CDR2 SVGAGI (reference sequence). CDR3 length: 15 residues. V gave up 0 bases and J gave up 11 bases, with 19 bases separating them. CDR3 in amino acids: CASSYSPSGHNEQYF. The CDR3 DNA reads TGTGCCAGCAGTTACTCTCCCAGCGGCCACAATGAGCAGTACTTC.

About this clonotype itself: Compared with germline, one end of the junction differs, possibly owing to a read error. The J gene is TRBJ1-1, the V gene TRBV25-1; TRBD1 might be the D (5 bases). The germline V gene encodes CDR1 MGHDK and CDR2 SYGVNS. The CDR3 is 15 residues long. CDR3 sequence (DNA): TGTGCCAACAGTGAATGGGGCAGGAAGAACACTGAAGCTTTCTTT. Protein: CANSEWGRKNTEAFF.

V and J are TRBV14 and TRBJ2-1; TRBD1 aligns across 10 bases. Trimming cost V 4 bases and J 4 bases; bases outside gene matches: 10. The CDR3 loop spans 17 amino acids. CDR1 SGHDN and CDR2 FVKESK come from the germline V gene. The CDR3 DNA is TGTGCCAGCAGCCCCCCCTCCGACAGGGGGCAATACAATGAGCAGTTCTTC. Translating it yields CASSPPSDRGQYNEQFF.

CDR3 protein: CATSDRASGKGEQYF. The CDR3 DNA follows: TGTGCCACCAGTGATCGAGCTAGCGGGAAGGGTGAGCAGTACTTC. The V call is TRBV24-1, the J call TRBJ2-7, with TRBD2 identical over 9 bases. CDR3 length equals 15 residues. CDR1 is KGHDR and CDR2 is SFDVKD in the germline V gene. The ends lost 3 bases at V and 7 bases at J; junction bases unmatched: 9.

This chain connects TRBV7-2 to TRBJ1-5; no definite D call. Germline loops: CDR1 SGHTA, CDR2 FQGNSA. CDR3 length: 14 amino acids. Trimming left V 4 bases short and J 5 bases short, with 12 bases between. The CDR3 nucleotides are TGTGCCAGCAGCTCGCCCCCCAGGTATCAGCCCCAGCATTTT. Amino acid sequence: CASSSPPRYQPQHF.

In DNA form, the CDR3 reads TGTGCCAGCATCACCCCGGGACACCTGGATTCCTACGAGCAGTACTTC. The encoded protein is CASITPGHLDSYEQYF. The chain combines TRBV6-2 or TRBV6-3 with TRBJ2-7; D may be TRBD1 (6 bases). CDR3 length: 16 amino acids. Trimming took 7 bases from V and 1 from J, leaving 20 bases between them. Germline V CDR1 and CDR2: MNHEY, SVGEGT.

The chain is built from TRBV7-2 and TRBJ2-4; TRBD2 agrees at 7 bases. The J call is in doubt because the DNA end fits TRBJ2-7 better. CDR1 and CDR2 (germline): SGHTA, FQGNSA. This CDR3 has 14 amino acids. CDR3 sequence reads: CASSLYRGSYEQYF. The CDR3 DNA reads TGTGCCAGCAGCTTGTACCGCGGGAGCTACGAGCAGTACTTC.

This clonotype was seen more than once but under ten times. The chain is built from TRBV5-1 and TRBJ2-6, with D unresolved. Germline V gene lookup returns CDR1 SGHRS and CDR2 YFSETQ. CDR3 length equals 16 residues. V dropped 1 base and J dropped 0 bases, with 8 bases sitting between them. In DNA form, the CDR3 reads TGCGCCAGCAGCTTGTTTGCAGTCTCTGGGGCCAACGTCCTGACTTTC. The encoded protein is CASSLFAVSGANVLTF.

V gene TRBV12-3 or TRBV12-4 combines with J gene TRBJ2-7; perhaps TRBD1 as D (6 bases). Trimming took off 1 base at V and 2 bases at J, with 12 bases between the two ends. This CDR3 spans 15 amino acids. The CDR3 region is CASSLVGGEAYEQYF. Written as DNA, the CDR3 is TGTGCCAGCAGTTTAGTAGGGGGAGAAGCCTACGAGCAGTACTTC.

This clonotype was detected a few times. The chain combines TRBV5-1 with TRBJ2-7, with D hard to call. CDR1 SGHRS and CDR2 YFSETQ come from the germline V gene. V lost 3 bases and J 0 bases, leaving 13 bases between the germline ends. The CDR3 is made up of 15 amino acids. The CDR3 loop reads CASSSNSIRSYEQYF. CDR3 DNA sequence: TGCGCCAGCAGCTCCAACTCGATCCGCTCCTACGAGCAGTACTTC. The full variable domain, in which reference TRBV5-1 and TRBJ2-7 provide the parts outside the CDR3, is KAGVTQTPRYLIKTRGQQVTLSCSPISGHRSVSWYQQTPGQGLQFLFEYFSETQRNKGNFPGRFSGRQFSNSRSEMNVSTLELGDSALYLCASSSNSIRSYEQYFGPGTRLTVT.

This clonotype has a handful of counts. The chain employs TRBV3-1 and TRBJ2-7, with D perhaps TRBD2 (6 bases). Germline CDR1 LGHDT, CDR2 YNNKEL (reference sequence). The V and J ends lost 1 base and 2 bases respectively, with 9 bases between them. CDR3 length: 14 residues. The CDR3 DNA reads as TGTGCCAGCAGCCAAGGCGGGAATACCTACGAGCAGTACTTC. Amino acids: CASSQGGNTYEQYF.

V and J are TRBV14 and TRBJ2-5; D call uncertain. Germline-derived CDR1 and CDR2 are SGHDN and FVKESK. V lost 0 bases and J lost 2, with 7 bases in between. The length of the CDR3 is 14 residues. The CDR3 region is CASSQDLRQETQYF. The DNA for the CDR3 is TGTGCCAGCAGCCAAGATCTGAGGCAAGAGACCCAGTACTTC.

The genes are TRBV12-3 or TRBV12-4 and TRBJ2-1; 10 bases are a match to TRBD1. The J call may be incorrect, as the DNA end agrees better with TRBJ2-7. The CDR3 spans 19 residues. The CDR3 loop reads CASSSTKGQGPVGYNEQYF. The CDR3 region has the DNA TGTGCCAGCAGCTCCACGAAGGGACAGGGGCCCGTCGGTTACAATGAGCAGTACTTC.

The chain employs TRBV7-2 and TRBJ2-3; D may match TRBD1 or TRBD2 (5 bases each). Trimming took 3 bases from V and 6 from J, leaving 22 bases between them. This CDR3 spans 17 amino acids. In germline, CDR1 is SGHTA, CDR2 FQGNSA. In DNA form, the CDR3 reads TGTGCCAGCAGCTTTCCAAGGGGCCTAGCTTTGGGGGATACGCAGTATTTT. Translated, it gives CASSFPRGLALGDTQYF.

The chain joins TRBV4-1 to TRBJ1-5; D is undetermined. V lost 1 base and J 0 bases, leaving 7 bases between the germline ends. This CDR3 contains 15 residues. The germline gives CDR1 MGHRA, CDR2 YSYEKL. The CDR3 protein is CASSQGENSNQPQHF. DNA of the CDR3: TGCGCCAGCAGCCAAGGGGAGAATAGCAATCAGCCCCAGCATTTT.

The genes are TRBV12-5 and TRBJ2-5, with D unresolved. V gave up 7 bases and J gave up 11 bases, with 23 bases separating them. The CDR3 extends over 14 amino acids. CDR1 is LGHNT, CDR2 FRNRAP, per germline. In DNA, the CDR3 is TGTGCTAGTGATCCCCTGGGCACCGGTCTAAAGCAGTACTTC. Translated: CASDPLGTGLKQYF.

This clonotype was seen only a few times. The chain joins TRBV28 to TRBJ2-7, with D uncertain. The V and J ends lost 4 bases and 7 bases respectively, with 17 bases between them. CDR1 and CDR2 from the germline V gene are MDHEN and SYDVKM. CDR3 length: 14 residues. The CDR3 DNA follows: TGTGCCAGCAGTTCCGGCCAAACAGTGTGGGAGCAGTACTTC. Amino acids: CASSSGQTVWEQYF.

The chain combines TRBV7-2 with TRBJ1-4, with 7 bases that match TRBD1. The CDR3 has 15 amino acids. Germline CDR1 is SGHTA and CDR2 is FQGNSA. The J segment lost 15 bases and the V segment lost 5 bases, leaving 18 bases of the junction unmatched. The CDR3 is CASSTLGQTNDEVFF. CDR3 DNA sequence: TGTGCCAGCAGCACCTTGGGACAGACCAATGATGAGGTGTTTTTT.

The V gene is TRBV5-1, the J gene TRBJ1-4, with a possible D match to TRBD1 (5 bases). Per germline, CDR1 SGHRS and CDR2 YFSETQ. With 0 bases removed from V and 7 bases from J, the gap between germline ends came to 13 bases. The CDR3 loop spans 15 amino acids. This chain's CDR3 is CASSLDGREGEKLFF. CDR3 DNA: TGCGCCAGCAGCTTGGATGGCAGGGAAGGTGAAAAACTGTTTTTT.

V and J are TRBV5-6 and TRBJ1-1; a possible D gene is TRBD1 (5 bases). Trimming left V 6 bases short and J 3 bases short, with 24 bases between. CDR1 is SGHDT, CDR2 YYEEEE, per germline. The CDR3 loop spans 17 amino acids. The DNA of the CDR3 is TGTGCCAGCACCTCAACGGTTGGGGGGGTGGAGGACACTGAAGCTTTCTTT. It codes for CASTSTVGGVEDTEAFF.

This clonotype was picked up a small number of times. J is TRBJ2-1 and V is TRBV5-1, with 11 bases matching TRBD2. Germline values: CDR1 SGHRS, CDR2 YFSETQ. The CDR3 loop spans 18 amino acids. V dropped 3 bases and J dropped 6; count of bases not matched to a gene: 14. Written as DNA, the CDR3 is TGCGCCAGCAGCTCGGGACTAGCGGCCAAGGGAGGGGTCAATGAGCAGTTCTTC. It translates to CASSSGLAAKGGVNEQFF.

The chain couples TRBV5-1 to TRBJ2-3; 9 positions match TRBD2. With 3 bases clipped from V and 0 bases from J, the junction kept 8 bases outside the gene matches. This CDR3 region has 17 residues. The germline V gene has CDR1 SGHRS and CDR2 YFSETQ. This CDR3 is CASSSRTGTSSTDTQYF. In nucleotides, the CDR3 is TGCGCCAGCAGCTCGAGGACCGGGACTAGCAGCACAGATACGCAGTATTTT.

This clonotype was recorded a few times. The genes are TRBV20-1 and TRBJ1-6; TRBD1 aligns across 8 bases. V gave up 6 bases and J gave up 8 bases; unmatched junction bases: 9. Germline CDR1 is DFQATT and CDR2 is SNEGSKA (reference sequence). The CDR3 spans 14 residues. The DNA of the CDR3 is TGCAGTGCAACGAACAGGGGGTTAGATTCACCCCTCCACTTT. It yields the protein CSATNRGLDSPLHF.

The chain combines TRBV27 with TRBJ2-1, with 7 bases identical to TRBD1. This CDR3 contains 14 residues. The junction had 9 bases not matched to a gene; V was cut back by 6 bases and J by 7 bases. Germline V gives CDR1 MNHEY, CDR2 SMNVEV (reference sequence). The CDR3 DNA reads TGTGCCAGCAGCGTACCCTCAGGGGGAAATGAGCAGTTCTTC. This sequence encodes CASSVPSGGNEQFF.

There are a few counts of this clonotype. The CDR3 sequence is CASRQGAGEQFF. The CDR3 DNA reads as TGTGCCAGCAGACAGGGGGCTGGGGAGCAGTTCTTC. This chain uses TRBV12-3 or TRBV12-4 with TRBJ2-1, with TRBD1 matching 9 bases. The V and J ends lost 6 bases and 10 bases, in that order; junction bases with no gene match: 4. The CDR3 has 12 residues.

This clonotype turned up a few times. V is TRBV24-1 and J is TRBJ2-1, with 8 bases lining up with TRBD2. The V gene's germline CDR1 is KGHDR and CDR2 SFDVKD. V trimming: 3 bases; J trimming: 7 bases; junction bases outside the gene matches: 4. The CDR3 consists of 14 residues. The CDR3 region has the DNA TGTGCCACCAGTGATAGCGGGAGCAGGAATGAGCAGTTCTTC. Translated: CATSDSGSRNEQFF.

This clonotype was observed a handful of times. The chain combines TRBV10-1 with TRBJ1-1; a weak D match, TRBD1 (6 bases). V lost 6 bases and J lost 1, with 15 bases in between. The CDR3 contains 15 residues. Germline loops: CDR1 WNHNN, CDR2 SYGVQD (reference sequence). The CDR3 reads CASSPTGRSNTEAFF. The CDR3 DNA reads TGCGCCAGCAGCCCCACAGGGAGGTCGAACACTGAAGCTTTCTTT.

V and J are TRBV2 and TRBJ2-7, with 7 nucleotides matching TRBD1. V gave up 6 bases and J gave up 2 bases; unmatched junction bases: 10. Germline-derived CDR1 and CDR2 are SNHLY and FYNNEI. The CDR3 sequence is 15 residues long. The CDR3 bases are TGTGCCAGCAGCCCTCAGGACAGGAATGCCTACGAGCAGTACTTC. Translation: CASSPQDRNAYEQYF.